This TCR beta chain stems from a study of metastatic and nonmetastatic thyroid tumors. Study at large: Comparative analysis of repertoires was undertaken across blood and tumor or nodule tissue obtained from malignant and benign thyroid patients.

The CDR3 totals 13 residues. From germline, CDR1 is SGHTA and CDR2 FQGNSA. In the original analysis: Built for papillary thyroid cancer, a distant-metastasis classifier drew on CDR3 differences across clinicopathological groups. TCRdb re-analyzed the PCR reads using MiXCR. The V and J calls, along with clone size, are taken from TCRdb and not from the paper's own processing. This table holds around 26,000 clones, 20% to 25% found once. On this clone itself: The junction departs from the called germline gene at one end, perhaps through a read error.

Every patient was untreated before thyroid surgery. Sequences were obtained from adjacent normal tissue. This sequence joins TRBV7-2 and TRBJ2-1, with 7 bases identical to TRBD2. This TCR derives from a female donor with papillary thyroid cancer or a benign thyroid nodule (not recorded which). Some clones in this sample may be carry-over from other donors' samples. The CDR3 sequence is CAISSSGVDEQFF. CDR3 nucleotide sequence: TGTGCCATCAGCTCCAGCGGGGTCGATGAGCAGTTCTTC. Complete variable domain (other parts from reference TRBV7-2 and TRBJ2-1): GAGVSQSPSNKVTEKGKDVELRCDPISGHTALYWYRQSLGQGLEFLIYFQGNSAPDKSGLPSDRFSAERTGGSVSTLTIQRTQQEDSAVYLCAISSSGVDEQFFGPGTRLTVL.